The rows below give T cell receptor beta chains drawn from one sample of a study of blood T cells in healthy people across ages. MiXCR was run by TCRdb on the 5' RACE reads, yielding one entry per CDR3 protein. Among about 640,000 distinct CDR3 sequences listed, 58% were seen once. Sample: blood. Every receptor here comes from a man aged 60 to 69 in good health. Each CDR3 is given with its conserved first and last residue. The order of the fields is clone size, V gene, J gene, D gene, CDR3 protein, CDR3 DNA. A D gene is named only where the DNA matches it firmly. Size is omitted from some rows. Given values are once, few, many or a class for expanded clones.

>.|TRBV7-6|TRBJ2-7|TRBD1
CASSLRATGDYEQYF
TGTGCCAGCAGCTTAAGGGCGACAGGGGACTACGAGCAGTACTTC
>.|TRBV7-8|TRBJ1-5|TRBD1
CASSSGQGSNQPQHF
TGTGCCAGCAGCTCCGGACAGGGGAGCAATCAGCCCCAGCATTTT
>.|TRBV9|TRBJ2-7|.
CASSVQGEGEQYF
TGTGCCAGCAGCGTACAGGGGGAGGGCGAGCAGTACTTC
>.|TRBV5-5|TRBJ2-5|TRBD1
CASSWTGGGGTQYF
TGTGCCAGCAGCTGGACAGGGGGCGGCGGGACCCAGTACTTC
>.|TRBV28|TRBJ1-2|TRBD1
CASSLSRGQNGYTF
TGTGCCAGCAGTTTAAGCAGGGGGCAGAATGGCTACACCTTC
>few|TRBV14|TRBJ2-1|.
CASSQGGGPYNEQFF
TGTGCCAGCAGCCAGGGCGGGGGCCCCTACAATGAGCAGTTCTTC
>.|TRBV5-5|TRBJ2-5|.
CASSWGANQETQYF
TGTGCCAGCAGCTGGGGGGCCAACCAAGAGACCCAGTACTTC
>few|TRBV27|TRBJ2-7|TRBD2
CASSFRLAGNEQYF
TGTGCCAGCAGTTTCCGACTAGCGGGGAACGAGCAGTACTTC
>few|TRBV18|TRBJ1-6|.
CASSPGGNSPLHF
TGTGCCAGCTCACCGGGGGGGAATTCACCCCTCCACTTT
>once|TRBV7-8|TRBJ1-1|.
CASSPTFSGVMNTEAFF
TGTGCCAGCAGCCCCACATTCTCGGGGGTGATGAACACTGAAGCTTTCTTT
>.|TRBV29-1|TRBJ1-4|TRBD1
CSVWEDRYNEKLFF
TGCAGCGTATGGGAGGACAGGTATAATGAAAAACTGTTTTTT
>.|TRBV28|TRBJ2-5|.
CASSGPGRGEETQYF
TGTGCCAGCAGTGGTCCGGGGCGAGGGGAAGAGACCCAGTACTTC
>.|TRBV20-1|TRBJ2-5|.
CSASDSPETQYF
TGCAGTGCCTCCGATTCCCCAGAGACCCAGTACTTC
>once|TRBV5-1|TRBJ2-3|TRBD2
CASSLIWSSGEPGLTDTQYF
TGCGCCAGCAGCTTGATTTGGTCTAGCGGGGAGCCCGGTCTCACAGATACGCAGTATTTT
>few|TRBV5-1|TRBJ2-7|TRBD1
CASSQDGTGAGYEQYF
TGCGCCAGCAGCCAAGACGGGACAGGAGCTGGGTACGAGCAGTACTTC
>.|TRBV5-5|TRBJ2-7|.
CASSLGLGVYEQYF
TGTGCCAGCAGCTTGGGCCTAGGAGTGTATGAGCAGTACTTC
>.|TRBV2|TRBJ2-7|TRBD2
CASSTLAGSYEQYF
TGTGCCAGCAGTACCCTAGCGGGCTCCTACGAGCAGTACTTC
>few|TRBV10-3|TRBJ2-5|TRBD2
CAIKTSGLETQYF
TGTGCCATCAAGACTAGCGGTTTGGAGACCCAGTACTTC
>few|TRBV6-1|TRBJ1-4|.
CASSWTVHRSNEKLFF
TGTGCCAGCAGTTGGACGGTTCACAGGTCTAATGAAAAACTGTTTTTT
>.|TRBV25-1|TRBJ2-5|TRBD1
CASSPRDRGGAQYF
TGTGCCAGCAGTCCCCGGGACAGGGGCGGGGCCCAGTACTTC
>.|TRBV5-1|TRBJ2-7|.
CASSSNRDLGAEQYF
TGCGCCAGCAGCTCTAACCGGGATTTGGGGGCCGAGCAGTACTTC
>few|TRBV25-1|TRBJ1-1|.
CASRSTEAFF
TGTGCCAGCAGGAGCACTGAAGCTTTCTTT
>few|TRBV9|TRBJ2-1|TRBD2
CASSPTGLAAFNEQFF
TGTGCCAGCAGCCCCACGGGACTAGCGGCTTTCAATGAGCAGTTCTTC
>few|TRBV29-1|TRBJ2-1|TRBD2
CSVETSGGAFEQFF
TGCAGCGTTGAAACTAGCGGGGGGGCCTTTGAGCAGTTCTTC
>.|TRBV7-9|TRBJ2-7|TRBD1
CASSAGTGQYEQYF
TGTGCCAGCAGCGCCGGGACAGGGCAATACGAGCAGTACTTC
>.|TRBV6-5|TRBJ1-2|TRBD1
CASSYSGQANYGYTF
TGTGCCAGCAGTTACTCGGGACAGGCTAACTATGGCTACACCTTC
>.|TRBV6-2/TRBV6-3|TRBJ2-7|TRBD1
CASSTRQGSGEQYF
TGTGCCAGCAGTACTCGACAGGGTAGTGGCGAGCAGTACTTC
>.|TRBV20-1|TRBJ2-1|.
CSARAAAAYNEQFF
TGCAGTGCTAGAGCTGCTGCTGCCTACAATGAGCAGTTCTTC
>.|TRBV3-1|TRBJ1-2|.
CASSQEDGYTF
TGTGCCAGCAGCCAAGAAGATGGCTACACCTTC
>.|TRBV6-6|TRBJ2-1|TRBD2
CASSETIAGGNNEQFF
TGTGCCAGCAGTGAGACCATAGCGGGGGGCAACAATGAGCAGTTCTTC
>.|TRBV21-1|TRBJ2-5|.
CASSIDRPQETQYF
TGTGCCAGCAGCATTGACAGGCCCCAAGAGACCCAGTACTTC
>.|TRBV21-1|TRBJ2-6|.
CASSKRGPGQVPSGANVLTF
TGTGCCAGCAGCAAAAGGGGGCCGGGACAGGTCCCCTCTGGGGCCAACGTCCTGACTTTC
>.|TRBV7-9|TRBJ2-1|.
CASSWGWGDKIYSYNEQFF
TGTGCCAGCAGCTGGGGGTGGGGGGATAAGATATACTCCTACAATGAGCAGTTCTTC
>.|TRBV7-9|TRBJ1-2|.
CASSLNNPGNYGYTF
TGTGCCAGCAGCTTAAACAACCCGGGGAACTATGGCTACACCTTC
>.|TRBV5-1|TRBJ2-3|.
CASRPDRSTDTQYF
TGCGCCAGCAGGCCCGACAGGTCCACAGATACGCAGTATTTT
>once|TRBV10-2|TRBJ1-2|.
CASSESLAVPNYGYTF
TGCGCCAGCAGTGAGTCACTGGCAGTTCCTAACTATGGCTACACCTTC
>.|TRBV9|TRBJ2-3|.
CASGAISGRDTQYF
TGTGCCAGCGGCGCAATTAGTGGACGTGATACGCAGTATTTT
>.|TRBV29-1|TRBJ1-5|TRBD1
CSAAGTGSGAPQHF
TGCAGCGCCGCCGGGACAGGTTCAGGGGCGCCCCAGCATTTT
>.|TRBV5-1|TRBJ1-5|.
CASSLGEGGNQPQHF
TGCGCCAGCAGCTTGGGCGAAGGGGGAAATCAGCCCCAGCATTTT
>.|TRBV7-8|TRBJ2-7|TRBD2
CASSMVSGGDLPYEQYF
TGTGCCAGCAGCATGGTCAGCGGGGGGGACCTCCCATACGAGCAGTACTTC
>few|TRBV6-1|TRBJ1-2|.
CASRENRISYQGPNYGYTF
TGTGCCAGCAGAGAAAACCGAATATCGTATCAGGGCCCCAACTATGGCTACACCTTC
>few|TRBV20-1|TRBJ2-1|TRBD2
CSASGGAQYNEQFF
TGCAGTGCTAGCGGGGGGGCCCAATACAATGAGCAGTTCTTC
>few|TRBV20-1|TRBJ2-5|.
CSASASLGQQETQYF
TGCAGTGCTTCAGCCTCCTTGGGCCAACAAGAGACCCAGTACTTC
>.|TRBV7-2|TRBJ2-5|.
CASSLGHPVQETQYF
TGTGCCAGCAGCCTAGGACACCCGGTGCAAGAGACCCAGTACTTC
>.|TRBV5-5|TRBJ2-4|TRBD1
CASSAGQGITEQYF
TGTGCCAGCAGCGCGGGACAGGGGATCACTGAGCAGTACTTC
>.|TRBV5-1|TRBJ2-7|TRBD2
CASSLGSSSGGYEQYF
TGCGCCAGCAGCTTGGGATCGTCTAGCGGAGGCTACGAGCAGTACTTC
>.|TRBV28|TRBJ1-2|.
CASSPGVQYGYTF
TGTGCCAGCAGTCCAGGGGTACAGTATGGCTACACCTTC
>.|TRBV29-1|TRBJ2-7|.
CSVSWTVREQYF
TGCAGCGTCTCCTGGACAGTTAGGGAGCAGTACTTC
>.|TRBV29-1|TRBJ1-2|TRBD1
CSAGTGQGAYGYTF
TGCAGCGCCGGTACCGGACAGGGCGCCTATGGCTACACCTTC
>.|TRBV5-1|TRBJ2-3|TRBD1
CASSPQGAFTDTQYF
TGCGCCAGCTCCCCACAGGGGGCCTTCACAGATACGCAGTATTTT
>.|TRBV5-1|TRBJ2-7|.
CASSPRRGGNNNEQYF
TGCGCCAGCAGCCCTCGTCGGGGCGGGAATAACAATGAGCAGTACTTC
>few|TRBV12-3/TRBV12-4|TRBJ2-7|.
CASSRAIGYEQYF
TGTGCCAGCTCCAGGGCGATAGGCTACGAGCAGTACTTC
>.|TRBV7-2|TRBJ2-1|.
CASSSRSGISLLEFF
TGTGCCAGCAGTTCGAGGTCGGGGATTTCCCTTCTGGAGTTCTTC
>.|TRBV5-1|TRBJ2-7|.
CASSLAFARRGYEQYF
TGCGCCAGCAGCTTGGCGTTTGCCAGGCGGGGCTACGAGCAGTACTTC
>.|TRBV6-5|TRBJ2-3|TRBD1
CASRDRVITDTQYF
TGTGCCTCCCGGGACAGGGTTATCACAGATACGCAGTATTTT
>.|TRBV4-1|TRBJ2-6|.
CASSHGYYTGANVLTF
TGCGCCAGCAGCCATGGTTACTATACTGGGGCCAACGTCCTGACTTTC
>few|TRBV2|TRBJ2-1|.
CASSETPGSYNEQFF
TGTGCCAGCAGTGAAACCCCAGGCTCCTACAATGAGCAGTTCTTC